This entry lists 27 T cell receptor beta chains sequenced from one sample in a study of CDR3 diversity in severe acne. TCRdb re-analysed the PCR reads in MiXCR, keeping a single row per CDR3 protein. Of around 83,000 distinct CDR3 sequences in the sample, around 47% were seen once. Sequencing was carried out using blood. Source of these receptors: a male donor with severe acne vulgaris.

At least ten counts were recorded for this clonotype. The CDR3: CASSEFDSVLRGYTF. The CDR3 DNA reads as TGTGCCAGCAGTGAATTTGATAGTGTCCTGCGGGGCTACACCTTC. The rearrangement links TRBV25-1 to TRBJ1-2; D uncertain. CDR1 and CDR2 from the germline V gene are MGHDK and SYGVNS. V lost 1 base and J 8 bases, leaving 17 bases between the germline ends. The CDR3 is made up of 15 amino acids.

This clonotype was seen only once. The chain is built from TRBV27 and TRBJ2-5; D is possibly TRBD1 or TRBD2 (5 bases each). V lost 5 bases to trimming and J lost 4 bases, with 17 bases between them. The CDR3 is 15 amino acids. Germline assignment: CDR1 MNHEY and CDR2 SMNVEV (reference sequence). CDR3 residues: CASSEGIGTAETQYF. The CDR3 DNA reads TGTGCCAGCAGTGAAGGGATCGGGACGGCAGAGACCCAGTACTTC.

The table lists this clonotype with a few counts. This chain connects TRBV4-1 to TRBJ2-7; D remains unclear. The germline V gene encodes CDR1 MGHRA and CDR2 YSYEKL. V gave up 0 bases and J gave up 2 bases, with 8 bases separating them. This CDR3 region has 14 residues. As DNA, the CDR3 is TGCGCCAGCAGCCAAGAGGTGGGGACCTACGAGCAGTACTTC. This codes for CASSQEVGTYEQYF.

The chain recombines TRBV10-3 with TRBJ2-5; 9 positions agree with TRBD1. V lost 6 bases, J lost 2 bases, and 7 bases stayed unmatched. The germline CDR1 and CDR2 sequences are ENHRY and SYGVKD. This CDR3 spans 15 amino acids. The CDR3 region has the DNA TGTGCCATCAGGGGGACAGGGTTGACGCAAGAGACCCAGTACTTC. Its translation is CAIRGTGLTQETQYF.

This clonotype was observed a few times. V is TRBV6-5 and J is TRBJ1-4, with unresolved D. CDR3 length: 15 residues. V lost 5 bases, J lost 8 bases, and 18 bases lay in between. CDR1 is MNHEY, CDR2 SVGAGI, per germline. CDR3 sequence (DNA): TGTGCCAGCAGTCCTCAGGAGGGATCGGTCGAAAAACTGTTTTTT. Residues: CASSPQEGSVEKLFF.

The chain uses TRBV7-9 and TRBJ2-5; TRBD1 agrees at 7 bases. Germline assignment: CDR1 SEHNR and CDR2 FQNEAQ (reference sequence). V lost 3 bases and J lost 1; bases outside the gene matches: 5. The CDR3 runs 15 residues. The CDR3: CASSLFGTAQETQYF. In nucleotides, the CDR3 is TGTGCCAGCAGCTTGTTCGGGACAGCCCAAGAGACCCAGTACTTC.

The chain links TRBV7-2 to TRBJ2-3; the D gene is possibly TRBD2 (6 bases). V was clipped by 3 bases and J by 3 bases, with 16 bases between them. Per germline, CDR1 SGHTA and CDR2 FQGNSA. The CDR3 is 16 amino acids. The CDR3 sequence is CASSLRGALNTDTQYF. The DNA of the CDR3 is TGTGCCAGCAGCTTGCGGGGTGCGCTCAATACAGATACGCAGTATTTT.

This chain uses TRBV25-1 with TRBJ2-5, with 13 bases lining up with TRBD2. Germline assignment: CDR1 MGHDK and CDR2 SYGVNS. J was trimmed by 5 bases and V by 7 bases; bases with no gene match: 7. This CDR3 is 15 amino acids long. The CDR3 reads CASNPGLAGRETQYF. CDR3 coding DNA: TGTGCCAGCAACCCGGGACTAGCGGGGAGGGAGACCCAGTACTTC.

The chain links TRBV7-9 to TRBJ2-5; 12 bases are shared with TRBD2. Per germline, CDR1 SEHNR and CDR2 FQNEAQ (reference sequence). The junction had 21 bases not matched to a gene; V was cut back by 5 bases and J by 5 bases. This CDR3 spans 20 amino acids. The CDR3 region has the DNA TGTGCCAGCAGCGCCCGTCCCGCTAGCGGGAGGGCCGGGGGCGGGGAGACCCAGTACTTC. Translated: CASSARPASGRAGGGETQYF.

This clonotype has just a few counts. This chain uses TRBV6-6 with TRBJ2-3; D may be TRBD1 (6 bases). CDR1 and CDR2 (germline): MNHNY, SVGAGI (reference sequence). Between the trimmed V and J ends, which lost 7 bases and 9 bases, there was a span of 14 bases. The CDR3 covers 12 residues. The CDR3 sequence is CASNLQGGTQYF. The CDR3 nucleotides are TGTGCCAGCAATCTACAGGGCGGCACGCAGTATTTT.

On this clonotype itself: This may be a read error, as it is one base from a much larger clone. The rearrangement joins TRBV9 to TRBJ2-3; D is ambiguous. The V end lost 4 bases, the J end lost 0 bases, and 6 bases lay between the germline ends. The CDR3 contains 13 residues. Germline lookup yields CDR1 SGDLS and CDR2 YYNGEE. CDR3 in amino acids: CASSPASTDTQYF. The CDR3, as DNA: TGTGCCAGCAGCCCGGCTAGCACAGATACGCAGTATTTT.

The chain couples TRBV2 to TRBJ2-3; 8 bases fit TRBD1. The germline CDR1 and CDR2 sequences are SNHLY and FYNNEI. The CDR3 runs to 15 residues. The J segment lost 3 bases and the V segment lost 6 bases, leaving 8 bases of the junction unmatched. CDR3 coding DNA: TGTGCCAGCAGAACACGACAGGGGAGAACAGATACGCAGTATTTT. Translated: CASRTRQGRTDTQYF.

This clonotype has just a few counts. V is TRBV20-1 and J is TRBJ2-1; 9 bases are a match to TRBD1. Germline CDR1 DFQATT, CDR2 SNEGSKA (reference sequence). The CDR3 sequence is 15 residues long. Unmatched junction bases numbered 8, after V lost 6 bases and J lost 2 bases. The CDR3 protein is CSASSRDRAYNEQFF. The CDR3 DNA sequence: TGCAGTGCCAGCAGTAGGGACAGGGCCTACAATGAGCAGTTCTTC.

J is TRBJ2-3 and V is TRBV2; a possible D gene is TRBD2 (5 bases). CDR3 length: 14 amino acids. The germline V gene encodes CDR1 SNHLY and CDR2 FYNNEI. V lost 9 bases, J lost 0 bases, and 13 bases lay in between. The CDR3 loop reads CASLKRISTDTQYF. CDR3 coding DNA: TGTGCCAGTCTTAAGCGGATAAGCACAGATACGCAGTATTTT.

The count of this clonotype is one. One end of the junction varies from germline; a read error may be responsible. The V and J genes are TRBV7-7 and TRBJ2-2; 12 bases are a match to TRBD2. CDR1 is SSHAT and CDR2 is FNYEAQ in the germline V gene (reference sequence). The CDR3 loop spans 18 amino acids. The CDR3 DNA follows: TGTGCTAGCAGCCCTTCTGTACTAGCGGGAGGTGACACCGGGGAGCTGTTTTTT. Amino acids: CASSPSVLAGGDTGELFF.

The rearrangement uses TRBV5-6 and TRBJ2-3, with 12 bases aligning to TRBD2. The germline gives CDR1 SGHDT, CDR2 YYEEEE. J was trimmed by 5 bases and V by 0 bases; bases with no gene match: 4. This CDR3 spans 16 amino acids. The chain's CDR3 is CASSLGLAGAGDTQYF. CDR3 DNA sequence: TGTGCCAGCAGCTTGGGACTAGCGGGAGCTGGAGATACGCAGTATTTT.

The count of this clonotype is one. This rearrangement joins TRBV25-1 to TRBJ1-1, with a tentative D call TRBD1 (5 bases). Germline assignment: CDR1 MGHDK and CDR2 SYGVNS. The V gene lost 8 bases and the J gene lost 1 base, with 17 bases spanning the gap. CDR3 length equals 15 residues. The CDR3 spells CASSLSGGKNTEAFF. Here the CDR3 DNA reads TGTGCCAGCTCACTCTCGGGGGGGAAGAACACTGAAGCTTTCTTT.

This chain uses TRBV10-3 with TRBJ2-5; no reliable D call. Germline lookup yields CDR1 ENHRY and CDR2 SYGVKD. The V end lost 0 bases, the J end lost 0 bases, and 8 bases lay between the germline ends. The CDR3 spans 15 residues. CDR3 protein: CAISESGRYQETQYF. In nucleotides, the CDR3 is TGTGCCATCAGTGAGTCAGGGCGCTACCAAGAGACCCAGTACTTC.

A few counts support this clonotype. The chain combines TRBV28 with TRBJ1-4; 7 nucleotides agree with TRBD1. The CDR3 consists of 15 residues. The V gene end was trimmed by 4 bases and the J gene end by 3 bases; junction bases not matched to a gene: 5. Germline V CDR1 and CDR2: MDHEN, SYDVKM. The CDR3 coding sequence is TGTGCCAGCAGTTCCACAGGGGTACCTAATGAAAAACTGTTTTTT. Protein sequence: CASSSTGVPNEKLFF.

The V call is TRBV4-3, the J call TRBJ2-2; 8 bases agree with TRBD2. Losses at the gene ends were 3 bases for V and 5 bases for J; bases not matched to a gene: 8. The length of the CDR3 is 16 residues. CDR1 and CDR2 from the germline V gene are LGHNA and YSLEER. This chain's CDR3 is CASSHASGRATGELFF. The DNA for the CDR3 is TGCGCCAGCAGCCATGCGAGCGGGAGAGCAACCGGGGAGCTGTTTTTT.

The V gene is TRBV7-9, the J gene TRBJ2-7; D perhaps matches TRBD1 (9 bases). V was trimmed by 5 bases and J by 3 bases, leaving 29 bases between them. The CDR3 runs 19 residues. CDR1 is SEHNR and CDR2 is FQNEAQ in the germline V gene (reference sequence). In DNA, the CDR3 is TGTGCCAGCAGCCACGGGACAGGGAAGAGCGGGAGTTTGTTCTACGAGCAGTACTTC. Its protein product is CASSHGTGKSGSLFYEQYF.

This clonotype has more than one count but fewer than ten. This sequence joins TRBV12-2 and TRBJ2-7; the D call of TRBD1 is as the table states it, not checked on the DNA. TRBV12-2 counts as a pseudogene. This CDR3 contains 16 residues. The CDR3 is CASRSLLPGRLYEQYV. In nucleotides, the CDR3 is TGTGCAAGTCGCTCGTTACTACCCGGGCGTCTCTACGAGCAGTACGTC.

V gene TRBV5-1 combines with J gene TRBJ2-2; D is possibly TRBD1 or TRBD2 (5 bases each). The germline gives CDR1 SGHRS, CDR2 YFSETQ. Trimming pared 0 bases from V and 7 bases from J, leaving 25 bases between. The CDR3 length is 19 residues. The CDR3 region is CASSLDRLLDKRAGGELFF. CDR3 DNA: TGCGCCAGCAGCTTGGACCGCCTGCTGGACAAGAGGGCCGGCGGGGAGCTGTTTTTT.

This clonotype was counted ten times or more. The chain carries TRBV12-3 or TRBV12-4 and TRBJ2-3; either TRBD1 or TRBD2 may supply D (5 bases each). This CDR3 region has 15 residues. Trimming removed 7 bases at V and 0 bases at J, with 14 bases between. The CDR3 bases are TGTGCCAGCACCTTCGACCGGGACAGCACAGATACGCAGTATTTT. This encodes CASTFDRDSTDTQYF.

In the case of this clonotype: With a much larger clone just one base away, this may be a read error. This chain connects TRBV9 to TRBJ2-5; D is possibly TRBD2 (5 bases). The CDR3 extends over 13 amino acids. The germline V gene encodes CDR1 SGDLS and CDR2 YYNGEE. This CDR3 reads CVSSEGRQETQYF. CDR3 nucleotide sequence: TGTGTCAGCAGCGAGGGCCGCCAAGAGACCCAGTACTTC.

This clonotype was recorded a few times. The rearrangement links TRBV19 to TRBJ2-3; maybe TRBD1 (5 bases). The CDR3 runs to 17 residues. In germline, CDR1 is LNHDA, CDR2 SQIVND (reference sequence). V was cut by 4 bases and J by 0 bases, with 17 bases left in between. In nucleotides, the CDR3 is TGTGCCAGTAGTACTCTACGGACAAAAACTAGCACAGATACGCAGTATTTT. This gives the protein CASSTLRTKTSTDTQYF.

J is TRBJ2-7 and V is TRBV5-5; 7 bases agree with TRBD2. This CDR3 comprises 14 residues. CDR1 is SGHKS and CDR2 is YYEKEE in the germline V gene (reference sequence). J was trimmed by 4 bases and V by 4 bases; bases with no gene match: 8. CDR3 in DNA: TGTGCCAGCAGCAAAGGCGGGAGTGATTACGAGCAGTACTTC. Translated: CASSKGGSDYEQYF. The whole variable domain, filled in from reference TRBV5-5 and TRBJ2-7, reads DAGVTQSPTHLIKTRGQQVTLRCSPISGHKSVSWYQQVLGQGPQFIFQYYEKEERGRGNFPDRFSARQFPNYSSELNVNALLLGDSALYLCASSKGGSDYEQYFGPGTRLTVT.